Listed below are T cell receptor beta chains from one sample, sequenced in a study of cytomegalovirus exposure and HLA in healthy donors. Libraries were prepared by immunoSEQ multiplex PCR; TCRdb keeps only in-frame clonotypes and omits some of them. Among about 200,000 clones listed, around 85% were seen once. Sequencing was carried out using PBMCs. The receptors were gathered from a girl aged 2 to 10 in good health and CMV-seronegative. The CDR3 runs from the conserved cysteine through the conserved F or W.

v_gene	j_gene	CDR3aa
TRBV29-1	TRBJ1-2	CSVPRDTGSFYGYTF
TRBV5-1	TRBJ1-1	CAKQGRHTEAFF
TRBV2	TRBJ1-6	CASSETGGGNNSPLHF
TRBV5-4	TRBJ2-2	CASSAMTTGRGEELFF
TRBV2	TRBJ1-5	CASSQGTAFNQPQHF
TRBV27	TRBJ2-7	CASSWTGGDYEQYF
TRBV19	TRBJ1-1	CASSTLDRTEAFF
TRBV7-9	TRBJ1-4	CASSQGTGNEKLFF
TRBV27	TRBJ2-5	CASGWGEETQYF
TRBV14	TRBJ1-6	CASSPFKSVAPLHF
TRBV4-1	TRBJ2-1	CASSQDPGLLAYNEQFF
TRBV29-1	TRBJ2-1	CSAGLAVEQFF
TRBV10-3	TRBJ1-3	CAISETGRNTIYF
TRBV14	TRBJ1-2	CASSPRTGDGYTF
TRBV4-1	TRBJ1-1	CASSTLLTVNTEAFF
TRBV5-8	TRBJ1-1	CASSSWQKNTEAFF
TRBV7-8	TRBJ1-1	CASSLAGTGAWAFF
TRBV5-1	TRBJ2-5	CASSLTPSGGGETQYF
TRBV6-5	TRBJ1-2	CASSRDGLNGYTF
TRBV5-1	TRBJ2-2	CASQAATNTGELFF
TRBV2	TRBJ2-4	CASSGQPRNIQYF
TRBV19	TRBJ1-5	CASTPKDSFQPQHF
TRBV7-8	TRBJ1-1	CASGYGQGIEAFF
TRBV5-1	TRBJ2-7	CASSLGPPGGYEQYF
TRBV18	TRBJ1-1	CASSPRGLEAFF
TRBV19	TRBJ2-7	CASSIGLASYEQYF
TRBV6-5	TRBJ1-1	CASSYSGTGGERAFF
TRBV5-6	TRBJ2-5	CASSLVAGRETQYF
TRBV2	TRBJ1-6	CASRLDINSPLHF
TRBV10-1	TRBJ1-1	CASNSIAGTEAFF
TRBV5-5	TRBJ2-1	CASSRRTFSYNEQFF
TRBV6-5	TRBJ1-1	CASSYQKLAFF
TRBV27	TRBJ2-7	CASSLRGRQGWEQYF
TRBV7-2	TRBJ2-1	CASSLAGGLRGYYNEQFF
TRBV4-1	TRBJ1-4	CASSQEGSGEKLFF
TRBV4-1	NA	CASSHGLASYEQYF
TRBV19	TRBJ1-5	CASSMGRDNQPQHF
TRBV14	TRBJ1-1	CASSQEGGRSF
TRBV7-9	TRBJ1-1	CASSSKPGQGALGYTEAFF